This is a list of T cell receptor beta chains from one sample in a study of control samples from healthy donors and cancer patients. Assay used: immunoSEQ multiplex PCR; TCRdb lists only in-frame clones, some missing. The data show about 46,000 clones, about 88% seen once. Sequenced material: PBMCs. Source of these receptors: a man in his fifties with head and neck cancer. CDR3s include the opening cysteine and the closing phenylalanine or tryptophan. The D gene is left open where the match is weak. Part of the rows lack a size; the others show once, few, many or a class for expanded clones.

v_call	clone_size	d_call	j_call	cdr3_nt	cdr3_aa
TRBV5-4	.	.	TRBJ2-4	TGTGCCAGCAGCTTGGGGGGGGTGGCCAAAAACATTCAGTACTTC	CASSLGGVAKNIQYF
TRBV6-5	.	.	TRBJ2-3	TGTGCCAGCAGGCGTAGCACAGATACGCAGTATTTT	CASRRSTDTQYF
TRBV7-9	few	.	TRBJ2-7	TGTGCCAGCAGCCTATCGCCACTCAAATCGGGACAAAACGAGCAGTACTTC	CASSLSPLKSGQNEQYF
TRBV30	.	.	TRBJ1-3	TGTGCCTGGAGTAGGTTGGGGGCGGTTGCTGGAAACACCATATATTTT	CAWSRLGAVAGNTIYF
TRBV3-1/TRBV3-2	once	.	TRBJ1-1	TGTGCCAGCAGCCACCGGACGGGTAACACTGAAGCTTTCTTT	CASSHRTGNTEAFF
TRBV10-3	.	.	TRBJ2-1	TGTGCCATCAGTGGGGGGGATGACAATGAGCAGTTCTTC	CAISGGDDNEQFF
TRBV9	.	TRBD1	TRBJ2-3	TGTGCCAGCAGCGAGGGACAGCTCACAGATACGCAGTATTTT	CASSEGQLTDTQYF
TRBV6-5	.	.	TRBJ2-3	TGTGCCAGCAGTCTAGCAGTCACAGATACGCAGTATTTT	CASSLAVTDTQYF
TRBV5-3	.	TRBD2	TRBJ2-3	TGTGCCAGAAGCTTTTTGGGTCGGGGAGGGAATACGCAGTATTTT	CARSFLGRGGNTQYF
TRBV5-1	.	.	TRBJ2-3	TGCGCCAGCAGCCTGCGTCCCGGGACGGTTGTGGCGACAGATACGCAGTATTTT	CASSLRPGTVVATDTQYF
TRBV6-5	.	TRBD1	TRBJ1-1	TGTGCCAGCAGTCAACAGGGACAGGGGGCGCAGGCTTTCTTT	CASSQQGQGAQAFF
TRBV10-2	few	TRBD1	TRBJ1-2	TGCGCCAGCAGTCCCCAGGGGGAATATGGCTACACCTTC	CASSPQGEYGYTF
TRBV5-6	.	.	TRBJ2-2	TGTGCCAGCAGCCCCACAGGGAGTTTCGGGGAGCTGTTTTTT	CASSPTGSFGELFF
TRBV6-4	.	.	TRBJ1-6	TGTGCCAGCAGTGGGACAGAAAATTCACCCCTCCACTTT	CASSGTENSPLHF
TRBV28	.	.	TRBJ1-6	TGTGCCAGCAGTTTCGCAGGGGTCCAATTTTCACCCCTCCACTTT	CASSFAGVQFSPLHF
TRBV2	.	.	TRBJ2-7	TGTGCCAGCAGTGTTGGACGCAGCTACGAGCAGTACTTC	CASSVGRSYEQYF
TRBV7-8	once	TRBD2	TRBJ2-3	TGTGCCAGCAGCTCGACTAGCGGGGCGGGAGATACGCAGTATTTT	CASSSTSGAGDTQYF
TRBV2	.	TRBD1	TRBJ1-1	TGTGCCAGCAGGGGACAGGGTGACACTGAAGCTTTCTTT	CASRGQGDTEAFF
TRBV30	.	.	TRBJ1-5	TGTGCCTGGACTGGGGGTCTCAATCAGCCCCAGCATTTT	CAWTGGLNQPQHF
TRBV10-1	.	.	TRBJ2-5	TGCGCCAGCAGTGAACTGATCCAAGAGACCCAGTACTTC	CASSELIQETQYF
TRBV6-2/TRBV6-3	.	.	TRBJ2-2	TGTGCCAGCAGTTACCTCAGACAGGACACCGGGGAGCTGTTTTTT	CASSYLRQDTGELFF
TRBV4-1	.	.	TRBJ2-1	TGCGCACGGGGTAGAACGGGTGAGCAGTTCTTC	CARGRTGEQFF
TRBV30	.	TRBD2	TRBJ2-2	TGTGCCTGGAGTGTACATATTGGTGTTTTGCGGGAGGGGGCGAACACCGGGGAGCTGTTTTTT	CAWSVHIGVLREGANTGELFF
TRBV28	once	.	TRBJ2-5	TGTGCCAGCAGTCCACGAAACTACAGGGCCCAAGAGACCCAGTACTTC	CASSPRNYRAQETQYF
TRBV4-1	.	TRBD2	TRBJ2-7	TGCGCCAGCAGCCAGACTAGCGGGGGGTTCTCCTACGAGCAGTACTTC	CASSQTSGGFSYEQYF
TRBV25-1	.	.	TRBJ2-7	TGTGCCAGCAGTGGGTCAGGATCCTCCGAGCAGTACTTC	CASSGSGSSEQYF
TRBV28	.	TRBD2	TRBJ2-7	TGTGCCAGCACTCTCGGGGGGTGGACCTACGAGCAGTACTTC	CASTLGGWTYEQYF
TRBV4-1	.	.	TRBJ2-3	TGCGCCAGCAGCCAGACTAGTGTGAGCGGGGATACGCAGTATTTT	CASSQTSVSGDTQYF
TRBV27	.	.	TRBJ1-2	TGTGCCAGCAGTTTAAACCCGTGGGGACTAGGGAACTCTAACTATGGCTACACCTTC	CASSLNPWGLGNSNYGYTF
TRBV7-2	.	.	TRBJ2-3	TGTGCCAGCAGCCGCCAGGGGCTAGCCTCGGGGGCAGATACGCAGTATTTT	CASSRQGLASGADTQYF
TRBV28	.	TRBD1	TRBJ2-7	TGTGCCAGCCGGGGTGGCGGACAGGGCCACGAGCAGTACTTC	CASRGGGQGHEQYF
TRBV29-1	.	.	TRBJ2-1	TGCAGCGTTCCCGGGGCCCACAATGAGCAGTTCTTC	CSVPGAHNEQFF
TRBV19	once	.	TRBJ2-1	TGTGCCAGTAGTATTTACGGAGGCTCCTACAATGAGCAGTTCTTC	CASSIYGGSYNEQFF
TRBV19	.	.	TRBJ1-2	TGTGCCAGTGAACCTGGACCCAGGGGCTATGGCTACACCTTC	CASEPGPRGYGYTF
TRBV6-6	.	.	TRBJ2-7	TGTGCCAGCAGTTACGCAACACGGGGAGACGAGCAGTACTTC	CASSYATRGDEQYF
TRBV2	.	.	TRBJ1-5	TGTGCCAGCACCGACAGTCGAGATCAGCCCCAGCATTTT	CASTDSRDQPQHF
TRBV29-1	.	.	TRBJ1-1	TGCGTCGCCGACGCCGACATGAACACTGAAGCTTTCTTT	CVADADMNTEAFF
TRBV10-3	.	TRBD1	TRBJ2-7	TGTGCCATCACACAGGGACAGTCGTTAAGCGAGCAGTACTTC	CAITQGQSLSEQYF
TRBV7-2	.	TRBD2	TRBJ2-3	TGTGCCAGCAGCTTGGCTAGCGGGGGCCGCACAGATACGCAGTATTTT	CASSLASGGRTDTQYF
TRBV7-2	.	.	TRBJ2-3	TGTGCCAGCAGCTTAATCTGGGTTAGCCCTAGCACAGATACGCAGTATTTT	CASSLIWVSPSTDTQYF
TRBV3-1/TRBV3-2	.	.	TRBJ1-6	TGTGCCAGCAGCCAAGAGCCATCACCCCTCCACTTT	CASSQEPSPLHF
TRBV29-1	.	.	TRBJ2-2	TGCAGCGTTGTGTATGGAGGAGCCGGGGAGCTGTTTTTT	CSVVYGGAGELFF
TRBV10-2	.	.	TRBJ2-2	TGCGCCAGCAGTGCCCCCTCGAGCACCGGGGAGCTGTTTTTT	CASSAPSSTGELFF
TRBV19	.	.	TRBJ2-1	TGTGCCAGTAGTATTATGGGAGAGCCCTACAATGAGCAGTTCTTC	CASSIMGEPYNEQFF
TRBV11-3	.	.	TRBJ1-2	TGTGCCAGCAGCCCGAGGACAGTTACTAACTATGGCTACACCTTC	CASSPRTVTNYGYTF
TRBV15	.	.	TRBJ2-7	TGTGCCACCAGCGGAAGCTACGTTTCTTCTAAGTTTTACGAGCAGTACTTC	CATSGSYVSSKFYEQYF
TRBV7-2	.	TRBD2	TRBJ2-3	TGTGCCAGCAGCCCCGGGGGGGTCGATACGCAGTATTTT	CASSPGGVDTQYF
TRBV11-3	.	TRBD2	TRBJ2-1	TGTGCCAGCAGCTTAGCGGGGGGGCTGGATGAGCAGTTCTTC	CASSLAGGLDEQFF
TRBV11-2	.	.	TRBJ1-5	TGTGCCAGCAGCTTAGCGGATAATCAGCCCCAGCATTTT	CASSLADNQPQHF
TRBV9	.	.	TRBJ1-2	TGTGCCAGCAGCGTAGGGGCGGGGACCGGTGGCTACACCTTC	CASSVGAGTGGYTF
TRBV27	few	.	TRBJ2-5	TGTGCCAGCAGTCGCGAGCGTACAGAGACCCAGTACTTC	CASSRERTETQYF
TRBV29-1	.	.	TRBJ1-5	TGCAGCGTTGAGACGGGTACCGGGGTGGGGCAGCCCCAGCATTTT	CSVETGTGVGQPQHF
TRBV7-8	.	TRBD1	TRBJ2-7	TGTGCCAGCAGCTCTAAAACCGGGACAGGCACCTACGAGCAGTACTTC	CASSSKTGTGTYEQYF
TRBV6-5	.	TRBD2	TRBJ2-7	TGTGCCAGCACCTCCGGTAGCGGGAGATACGAGCAGTACTTC	CASTSGSGRYEQYF
TRBV7-3	.	.	TRBJ2-7	TGTGCCAGCAGCTTAAATGCGGGGGCGGGCGAGCAGTACTTC	CASSLNAGAGEQYF
TRBV19	.	.	TRBJ1-1	TGTGCCAGTAGTCCAGTATTGGGGCAGTACTTTGGGGGCACTGAAGCTTTCTTT	CASSPVLGQYFGGTEAFF
TRBV29-1	once	.	TRBJ2-3	TGCAGCGTTGAATCTGAGGCTGGGGGAACGCAGTATTTT	CSVESEAGGTQYF